The clone carrying this T cell receptor beta chain has only a few counts. Its target is unknown. CDR1 and CDR2 (germline): MNHEY, SVGEGT. CDR3 size: 19 residues. Trimming left V 4 bases short and J 5 bases short, with 29 bases between. This sample is drawn from a study of blood T cells in healthy people across ages. Study results and limitations: Donors of long life had a larger count of naive CD4+ cells and greater diversity than aged donors.

Russia was home to the donors, healthy Caucasian individuals aged roughly 6 to 95. Extractions gave at least 5.5 micrograms of total RNA per sample. The second PCR ran 7 to 11 cycles with a sample-barcoded 5' primer and J-beta primers. Sequencing yielded, for each sample, at least 3 million paired-end reads carrying CDR3. TCRdb re-called the 5' RACE reads with MiXCR, one entry per CDR3 protein. Of about 570,000 distinct CDR3 sequences in the sample, about 25% were seen once. The TCR was taken from a woman between 65 and 79 years old in good health. The chain is built from TRBV6-2 or TRBV6-3 and TRBJ1-1, with a tentative D call TRBD1 (6 bases). The source material was blood. This chain's CDR3 is CASSFSGAGGVSFRTEAFF. The CDR3 nucleotides are TGTGCCAGCAGTTTTTCGGGGGCCGGAGGGGTTTCTTTTAGGACTGAAGCTTTCTTT.